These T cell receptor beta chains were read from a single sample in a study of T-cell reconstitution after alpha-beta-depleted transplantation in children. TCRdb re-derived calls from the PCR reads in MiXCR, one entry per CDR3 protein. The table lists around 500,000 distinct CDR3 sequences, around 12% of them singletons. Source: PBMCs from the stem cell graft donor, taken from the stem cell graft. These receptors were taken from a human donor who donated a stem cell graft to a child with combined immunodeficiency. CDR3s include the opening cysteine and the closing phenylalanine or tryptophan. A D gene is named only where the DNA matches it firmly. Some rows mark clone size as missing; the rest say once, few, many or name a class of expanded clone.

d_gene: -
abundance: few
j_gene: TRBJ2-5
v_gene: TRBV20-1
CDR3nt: TGCAGTGCTAGAGAGTGGGGATGGGAGACCCAGTACTTC
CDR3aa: CSAREWGWETQYF

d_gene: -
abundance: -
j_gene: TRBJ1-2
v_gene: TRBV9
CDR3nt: TGTGCCAGCAGCGTAGCCCAAAACTATGGCTACACCTTC
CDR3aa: CASSVAQNYGYTF

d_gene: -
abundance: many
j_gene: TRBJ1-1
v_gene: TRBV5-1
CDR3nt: TGCGCCAGCGGACCGACGGCGAACACTGAAGCTTTCTTT
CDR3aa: CASGPTANTEAFF

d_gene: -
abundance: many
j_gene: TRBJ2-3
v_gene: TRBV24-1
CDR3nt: TGTGCCACCAGTTCCGGAATGTTGGCCTGGGGGAGAGGAGATACGCAGTATTTT
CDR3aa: CATSSGMLAWGRGDTQYF

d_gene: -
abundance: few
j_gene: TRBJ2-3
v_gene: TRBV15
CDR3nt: TGTGCCACCAGCAGGGTCTTTCGAGCTAGCACAGATACGCAGTATTTT
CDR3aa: CATSRVFRASTDTQYF

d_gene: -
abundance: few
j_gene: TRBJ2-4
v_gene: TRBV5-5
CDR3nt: TGTGCCAGCAGCTTGCCTTTCTACCGGCTTTTATCCAAAAACATTCAGTACTTC
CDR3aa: CASSLPFYRLLSKNIQYF

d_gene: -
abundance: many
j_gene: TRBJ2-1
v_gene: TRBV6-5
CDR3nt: TGTGCCAGCAGTTACTCCCCTGACGCAGTCTCCTACAATGAGCAGTTCTTC
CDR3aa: CASSYSPDAVSYNEQFF

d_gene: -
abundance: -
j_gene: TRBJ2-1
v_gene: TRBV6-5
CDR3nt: TGTGCCAGCAGTTATCGGCGGGATGACAATGAGCAGTTCTTC
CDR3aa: CASSYRRDDNEQFF

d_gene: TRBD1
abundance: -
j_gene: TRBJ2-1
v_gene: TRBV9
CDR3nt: TGTGCCAGCAGCGTAGAGGACAGGGGGCAAAATGAGCAGTTCTTC
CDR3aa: CASSVEDRGQNEQFF

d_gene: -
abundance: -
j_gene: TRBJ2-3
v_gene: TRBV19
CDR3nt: TGTGCCAGTAGTTCCAACAGGGTGAGGAGCACAGATACGCAGTATTTT
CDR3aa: CASSSNRVRSTDTQYF

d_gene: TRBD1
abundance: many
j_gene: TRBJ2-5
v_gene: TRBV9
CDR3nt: TGTGCCAGCAGCGTCGGGACAGGGGGCGGAGGGACCCAGTACTTC
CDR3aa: CASSVGTGGGGTQYF

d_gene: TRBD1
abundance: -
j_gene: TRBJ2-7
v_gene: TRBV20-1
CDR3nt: TGCAGTGCTGCCGGGACAGTCGATTCCACCTACTACGAGCAGTACTTC
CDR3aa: CSAAGTVDSTYYEQYF

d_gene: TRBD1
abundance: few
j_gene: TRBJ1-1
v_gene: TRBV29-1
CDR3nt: TGCAGCGTTACAGGGGGCCTTACTGAAGCTTTCTTT
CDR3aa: CSVTGGLTEAFF

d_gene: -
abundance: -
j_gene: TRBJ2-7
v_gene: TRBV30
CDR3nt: TGTGCCTGGAGTGTAATTAGCTACGAGCAGTACTTC
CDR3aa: CAWSVISYEQYF

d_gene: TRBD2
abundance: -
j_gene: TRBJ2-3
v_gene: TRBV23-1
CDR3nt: TGCGCCAGCAGTCAATCGAGGCCACTAGCGGGAGGGACTAGCACAGATACGCAGTATTTT
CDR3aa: CASSQSRPLAGGTSTDTQYF

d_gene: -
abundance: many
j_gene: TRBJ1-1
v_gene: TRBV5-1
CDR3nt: TGCGCCAGCAGCTTCGGCCCGGGCAATGAAGCTTTCTTT
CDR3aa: CASSFGPGNEAFF

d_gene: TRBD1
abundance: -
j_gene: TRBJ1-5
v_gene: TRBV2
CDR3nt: TGTGCCAGCAGTAACAGGGGGCGGGGGTATAGCAATCAGCCCCAGCATTTT
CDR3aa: CASSNRGRGYSNQPQHF

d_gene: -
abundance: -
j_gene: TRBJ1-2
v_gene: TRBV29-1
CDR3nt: TGCAGCGTTGAAGATGGGGCTTCGAGGGGGGGCGGTTTTGGCTACACCTTC
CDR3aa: CSVEDGASRGGGFGYTF

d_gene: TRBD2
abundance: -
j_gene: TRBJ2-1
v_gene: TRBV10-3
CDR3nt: TGTGCCATCAGTGACCCCTCGACTAGCGGTTCCTACAATGAGCAGTTCTTC
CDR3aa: CAISDPSTSGSYNEQFF

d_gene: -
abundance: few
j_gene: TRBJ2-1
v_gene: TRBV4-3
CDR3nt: TGCGCCAGCAGCCAAGATCGGGCGGGGAGTCGCAACAATGAGCAGTTCTTC
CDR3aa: CASSQDRAGSRNNEQFF

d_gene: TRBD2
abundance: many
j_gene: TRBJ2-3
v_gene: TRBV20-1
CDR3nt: TGCAGTGCTCCAGGACTAGCGGGATCAGCGGATACGCAGTATTTT
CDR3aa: CSAPGLAGSADTQYF

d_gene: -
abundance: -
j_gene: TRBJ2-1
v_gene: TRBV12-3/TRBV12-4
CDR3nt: TGTGCCAGCAGTTTAGACCCGGGAGCCCTCTACAATGAGCAGTTCTTC
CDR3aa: CASSLDPGALYNEQFF

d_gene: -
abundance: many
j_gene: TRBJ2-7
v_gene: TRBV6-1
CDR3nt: TGTGCCAGCAGTGATCGGAGGAGCCCCTCCTACGAGCAGTACTTC
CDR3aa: CASSDRRSPSYEQYF

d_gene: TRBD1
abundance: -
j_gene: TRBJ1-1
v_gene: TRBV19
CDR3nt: TGTGCCAGTAGGGGACAGGGGGCTTTCGCTGAAGCTTTCTTT
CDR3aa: CASRGQGAFAEAFF

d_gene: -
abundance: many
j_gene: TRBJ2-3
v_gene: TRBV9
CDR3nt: TGTGCCAGCAGCGTAGATCCCACTAACACAGATACGCAGTATTTT
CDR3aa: CASSVDPTNTDTQYF

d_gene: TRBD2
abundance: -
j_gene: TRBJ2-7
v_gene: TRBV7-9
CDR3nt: TGTGCCAGCAGTTCCCGACTAGCGGGGGACGGGCAGTACTTC
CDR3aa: CASSSRLAGDGQYF

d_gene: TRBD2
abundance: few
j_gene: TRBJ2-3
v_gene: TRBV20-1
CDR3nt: TGCGGAGCCTCTAGCGGGAGGGCCGTCAGCACAGATACGCAGTATTTT
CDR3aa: CGASSGRAVSTDTQYF

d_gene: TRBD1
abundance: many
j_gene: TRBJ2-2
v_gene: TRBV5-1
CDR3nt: TGCGCCAGCAGCTTGCGACAGGGGGCTACCGGGGAGCTGTTTTTT
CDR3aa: CASSLRQGATGELFF

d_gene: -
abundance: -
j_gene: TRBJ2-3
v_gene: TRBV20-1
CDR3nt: TGCAGTGCTAGTGACCTAAGGGGGATCGGCGATACGCAGTATTTT
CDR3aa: CSASDLRGIGDTQYF

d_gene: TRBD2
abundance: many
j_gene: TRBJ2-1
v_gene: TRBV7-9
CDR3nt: TGTGCCAGCAGCTCTAGCGGGAGAAATGAGCAGTTCTTC
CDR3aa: CASSSSGRNEQFF

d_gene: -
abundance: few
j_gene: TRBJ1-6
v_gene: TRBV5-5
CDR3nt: TGTGCCAGCAGCCGGACCTATAATTCACCCCTCCACTTT
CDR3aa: CASSRTYNSPLHF

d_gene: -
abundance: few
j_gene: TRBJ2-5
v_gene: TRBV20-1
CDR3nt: TGCAGTGCTAGAGATCTTCCGATACCCCGGCTGTCAGAGACCCAGTACTTC
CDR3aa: CSARDLPIPRLSETQYF

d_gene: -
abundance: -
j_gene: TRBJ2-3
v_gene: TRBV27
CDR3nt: TGTGCCAGCACTTTACACGGGGTGGTAGATACGCAGTATTTT
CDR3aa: CASTLHGVVDTQYF

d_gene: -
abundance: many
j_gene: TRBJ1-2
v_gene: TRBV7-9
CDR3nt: TGTGCCAGCAGCTTCCAACAAGGGATGGGTGGCTACACCTTC
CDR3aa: CASSFQQGMGGYTF

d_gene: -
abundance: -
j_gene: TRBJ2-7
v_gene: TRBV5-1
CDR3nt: TGCGCCAGCAGCTTGGACAGCCCGGCGTCCTACGAGCAGTACTTC
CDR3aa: CASSLDSPASYEQYF

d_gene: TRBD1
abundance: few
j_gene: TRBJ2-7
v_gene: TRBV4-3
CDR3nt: TGCGCCAGCAGCCAAGAAGGCGGGACAGGGCCCTACGAGCAGTACTTC
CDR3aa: CASSQEGGTGPYEQYF

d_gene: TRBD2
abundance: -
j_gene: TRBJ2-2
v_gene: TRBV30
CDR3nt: TGTGCCTGGAGTGTACCGGCGGGGGGCGCGAACACCGGGGAGCTGTTTTTT
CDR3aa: CAWSVPAGGANTGELFF

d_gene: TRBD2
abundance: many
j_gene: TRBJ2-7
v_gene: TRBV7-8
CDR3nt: TGTGCCAGCAGCTTAGCAGGGACTAGCGGGAGGTACGAGCAGTACTTC
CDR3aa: CASSLAGTSGRYEQYF

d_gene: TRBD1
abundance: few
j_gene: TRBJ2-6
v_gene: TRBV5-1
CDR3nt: TGCGCCAGCAGCTTGTCAACAGGGGTGACTGGGGCCAACGTCCTGACTTTC
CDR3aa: CASSLSTGVTGANVLTF

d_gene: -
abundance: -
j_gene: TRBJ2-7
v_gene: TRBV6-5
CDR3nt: TGTGCCAGCAGTTACGACCATAGCTCCTACGAGCAGTACTTC
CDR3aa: CASSYDHSSYEQYF

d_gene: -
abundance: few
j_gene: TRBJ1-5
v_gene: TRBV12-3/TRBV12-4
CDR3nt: TGTGCCAGCAGTTTGGCCAGGAGAAATCAGCCCCAGCATTTT
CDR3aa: CASSLARRNQPQHF